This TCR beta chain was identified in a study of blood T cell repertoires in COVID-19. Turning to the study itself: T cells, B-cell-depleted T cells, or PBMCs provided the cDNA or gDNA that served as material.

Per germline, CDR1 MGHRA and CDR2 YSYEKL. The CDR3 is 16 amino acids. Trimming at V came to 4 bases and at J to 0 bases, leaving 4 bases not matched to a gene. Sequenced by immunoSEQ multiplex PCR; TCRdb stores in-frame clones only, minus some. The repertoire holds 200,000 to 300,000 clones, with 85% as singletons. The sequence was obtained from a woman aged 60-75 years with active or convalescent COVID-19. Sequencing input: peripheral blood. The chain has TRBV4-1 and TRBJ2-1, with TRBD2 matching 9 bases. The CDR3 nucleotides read TGCGCCAGCAGCCGGACTAGCGCTAGCTCCTACAATGAGCAGTTCTTC. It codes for CASSRTSASSYNEQFF.